A selection of T cell receptor beta chains follows, all from one sample in a study of shared clonotypes between healthy human individuals. Some clones are missing from TCRdb's copy, which holds only in-frame ones; the method was immunoSEQ multiplex PCR. This table holds a few million clones, around 93% found once. Input material: naive CD8+ T cells from PBMCs. These receptors all come from a man in his late teens or twenties in good health. Some clones in this sample may be carry-over from other donors' samples. Each CDR3 is given with its conserved first and last residue. Each record gives: D gene, J gene, clone size, V gene, CDR3 protein, CDR3 DNA. The D gene is left open where the match is weak. Expanded clones are given a class, and other clones once, few, many or no size at all.

. | TRBJ1-1 | . | TRBV11-2 | CASKPDIGGGTEAFF | TGTGCCAGCAAGCCAGATATAGGGGGGGGCACTGAAGCTTTCTTT
TRBD2 | TRBJ2-1 | . | TRBV9 | CASSGSSGRNEQFF | TGTGCCAGCAGCGGCTCTAGCGGGAGAAATGAGCAGTTCTTC
TRBD2 | TRBJ2-1 | . | TRBV7-8 | CASGIPGLGYNEQFF | TGTGCCAGCGGAATACCGGGACTAGGCTACAATGAGCAGTTCTTC
. | TRBJ1-1 | . | TRBV6-5 | CASTSSGWGTEAFF | TGTGCCAGCACCTCATCTGGTTGGGGCACTGAAGCTTTCTTT
. | TRBJ2-1 | . | TRBV7-6 | CASSLVPWGEGYLGQFF | TGTGCCAGCAGCTTAGTGCCGTGGGGCGAAGGGTATTTAGGCCAGTTCTTC
TRBD2 | TRBJ2-5 | . | TRBV14 | CASNQGDSGSKTQYF | TGTGCCAGCAACCAAGGTGATAGCGGGAGTAAGACCCAGTACTTC
TRBD2 | TRBJ2-7 | . | TRBV27 | CAAQPQREGLIGVYEQYF | TGTGCCGCCCAACCCCAGCGGGAGGGCCTAATTGGTGTCTACGAGCAGTACTTC
. | TRBJ1-1 | . | TRBV4-1 | CASSQRGRNTEAFF | TGCGCCAGCAGCCAGAGGGGGAGGAACACTGAAGCTTTCTTT
. | TRBJ1-1 | . | TRBV6-1 | CASSPSALNTEAFF | TGTGCCAGCAGCCCCTCGGCCCTGAACACTGAAGCTTTCTTT
. | TRBJ2-5 | few | TRBV29-1 | CSVDQETQYF | TGCAGCGTTGACCAAGAGACCCAGTACTTC
. | TRBJ1-5 | . | TRBV7-6 | CASSEHGQNQPQHF | TGTGCCAGCAGCGAACACGGCCAAAATCAGCCCCAGCATTTT
. | TRBJ2-7 | . | TRBV27 | CASSIRTGDYEQYF | TGTGCCAGCAGCATCCGCACGGGGGACTACGAGCAGTACTTC
TRBD2 | TRBJ2-1 | . | TRBV4-3 | CASSQGTRGNEQFF | TGCGCCAGCAGCCAGGGGACTAGAGGGAATGAGCAGTTCTTC
. | TRBJ2-7 | . | TRBV7-9 | CASSLRGNSYEQYF | TGTGCCAGCAGCTTACGGGGGAACTCCTACGAGCAGTACTTC
TRBD1 | TRBJ2-7 | once | TRBV27 | CASKPSPGQGTFYEQYF | TGTGCCAGCAAACCCAGTCCGGGACAGGGGACCTTCTACGAGCAGTACTTC
. | TRBJ2-7 | . | TRBV27 | CASSFGISYEQYF | TGTGCCAGCAGTTTTGGCATCTCCTACGAGCAGTACTTC
TRBD1 | TRBJ1-1 | . | TRBV10-2 | CASSERAGGTSWAFF | TGCGCCAGCAGTGAGCGGGCAGGGGGCACGTCCTGGGCTTTCTTT
. | TRBJ1-3 | . | TRBV4-1 | CASSHIGRTSGNTIYF | TGCGCCAGCAGCCATATAGGCAGGACCTCTGGAAACACCATATATTTT
. | TRBJ2-3 | . | TRBV11-2 | CASSFGGVLPSADTQYF | TGTGCCAGCAGCTTCGGGGGAGTTCTCCCATCGGCAGATACGCAGTATTTT
TRBD1 | TRBJ2-7 | . | TRBV9 | CASSVRGQAQGNEQYF | TGTGCCAGCAGCGTAAGGGGGCAGGCACAAGGGAACGAGCAGTACTTC
TRBD1 | TRBJ2-7 | . | TRBV7-3 | CASSLGGQGPYEQYF | TGTGCCAGCAGCCTAGGGGGACAGGGACCCTACGAGCAGTACTTC
. | TRBJ1-2 | . | TRBV28 | CASSLPRREAYGGYTF | TGTGCCAGCAGTTTACCTCGGAGGGAAGCTTATGGAGGCTACACCTTC
TRBD2 | TRBJ2-1 | . | TRBV11-2 | CASSLASGFTYNEQFF | TGTGCCAGCAGCTTGGCTAGCGGGTTCACCTACAATGAGCAGTTCTTC
. | TRBJ2-5 | . | TRBV27 | CASSLGGGTQYF | TGTGCCAGCAGTTTAGGGGGAGGGACCCAGTACTTC
TRBD2 | TRBJ2-3 | . | TRBV2 | CASSGPSGGSTDTQYF | TGTGCCAGCAGCGGCCCTAGCGGGGGCAGCACAGATACGCAGTATTTT
. | TRBJ1-2 | . | TRBV7-9 | CASSLLVLGTGYTF | TGTGCCAGCAGCTTATTGGTCCTGGGTACTGGCTACACCTTC
. | TRBJ1-4 | . | TRBV9 | CASSGPGERTNEKLFF | TGTGCCAGCAGCGGGCCGGGGGAGCGGACTAATGAAAAACTGTTTTTT
. | TRBJ1-2 | . | TRBV27 | CASSPRGPNYGYTF | TGTGCCAGCAGTCCTCGTGGACCAAACTATGGCTACACCTTC
TRBD2 | TRBJ2-1 | . | TRBV19 | CASSIWSGRAFYNEQFF | TGTGCCAGTAGTATTTGGAGCGGGAGGGCCTTTTACAATGAGCAGTTCTTC
. | TRBJ2-1 | . | TRBV7-9 | CASSLALFEQFF | TGTGCCAGCAGCTTAGCCCTATTCGAGCAGTTCTTC
TRBD1 | TRBJ2-1 | . | TRBV7-6 | CASSRGRRDRGAVEQFF | TGTGCCAGCAGCCGCGGACGGCGGGACAGGGGGGCGGTTGAGCAGTTCTTC
. | TRBJ2-2 | . | TRBV11-2 | CASSSYKSKGTGELFF | TGTGCCAGCAGCTCTTACAAGTCAAAGGGTACCGGGGAGCTGTTTTTT